Each of the 23 T cell receptor beta chains below was sequenced from the same sample in a study of blood T cell repertoires in COVID-19. Here immunoSEQ multiplex PCR was the method, and the copy in TCRdb shows in-frame clones only, minus some. The sample has some 180,000 clones, 85% seen once. The sequenced sample consisted of peripheral blood. The receptors here all came from a woman aged 55-69 years with acute or convalescent COVID-19.

V usage is TRBV10-1 and J usage is TRBJ2-3; no reliable D call. Germline loops: CDR1 WNHNN, CDR2 SYGVQD (reference sequence). CDR3 length: 16 amino acids. Trimming stripped 3 bases from V and 2 bases from J, with 15 bases between. The chain's CDR3 is CASSDPVGANTDTQYF. DNA for the CDR3: TGCGCCAGCAGTGACCCCGTCGGAGCTAACACAGATACGCAGTATTTT.

This clone occurred once. The chain carries TRBV2 and TRBJ1-3; a weak D match, TRBD1 (6 bases). The CDR3 spans 15 residues. CDR1 is SNHLY and CDR2 is FYNNEI in the germline V gene. V was shortened by 5 bases and J by 2 bases, with 13 bases between the two germline ends. The CDR3 DNA reads TGTGCCAGCAGTCCCCAGGGGCTGACTGGAAACACCATATATTTT. Amino acid sequence: CASSPQGLTGNTIYF.

The gene calls are TRBV7-3 and TRBJ2-1, with 11 bases lining up with TRBD2. The length of the CDR3 is 15 residues. The V gene's germline CDR1 is SGHTA and CDR2 FQGTGA. Unmatched junction bases numbered 3, after V lost 5 bases and J lost 3 bases. CDR3 loop: CASSGTSGLYNEQFF. The CDR3 nucleotides read TGTGCCAGCAGCGGGACTAGCGGTCTCTACAATGAGCAGTTCTTC.

This chain links TRBV10-1 with TRBJ2-6; 7 bases fit TRBD1. The CDR3 sequence is 15 residues long. V dropped 7 bases and J dropped 2; count of bases not matched to a gene: 5. CDR1 and CDR2 (germline): WNHNN, SYGVQD (reference sequence). Here the CDR3 DNA reads TGCGCCAGCACCTACCAGGGGGCTGGGGCCAACGTCCTGACTTTC. Residues: CASTYQGAGANVLTF.

The chain is built from TRBV6-5 and TRBJ2-1; possibly TRBD1 for D (6 bases). Germline CDR1 reads MNHEY; CDR2 reads SVGAGI. The CDR3 spans 15 residues. Trimming stripped 8 bases from V and 1 base from J, with 15 bases between. This CDR3 reads CASSKGVVSYNEQFF. The CDR3 DNA reads TGTGCCAGCTCAAAGGGGGTAGTATCCTACAATGAGCAGTTCTTC.

V is TRBV10-3 and J is TRBJ1-5, with D uncertain. Between the trimmed V and J ends, which lost 8 bases and 3 bases, there was a span of 2 bases. This CDR3 is 10 amino acids long. Per germline, CDR1 ENHRY and CDR2 SYGVKD. The CDR3: CAIYNQPQHF. In DNA, the CDR3 is TGTGCCATCTACAATCAGCCCCAGCATTTT.

The chain employs TRBV5-4 and TRBJ1-2, with a possible D match to TRBD1 (6 bases). Germline loops: CDR1 SGHNT, CDR2 YYREEE (reference sequence). The CDR3 runs 13 residues. V was trimmed by 4 bases and J by 8 bases, leaving 15 bases between them. The CDR3 bases are TGTGCCAGCAGCCGGACCCCACAGGGAGGCTACACCTTC. This gives the protein CASSRTPQGGYTF. The whole variable domain, filled in from reference TRBV5-4 and TRBJ1-2, reads ETGVTQSPTHLIKTRGQQVTLRCSSQSGHNTVSWYQQALGQGPQFIFQYYREEENGRGNFPPRFSGLQFPNYSSELNVNALELDDSALYLCASSRTPQGGYTFGSGTRLTVV.

The rearrangement uses TRBV23-1 and TRBJ2-2; 11 bases agree with TRBD1. TRBV23-1 is an open reading frame whose function is uncertain. There are 19 residues in the CDR3. V shed 3 bases and J 6 bases; nucleotides not matched to a gene: 15. In nucleotides, the CDR3 is TGCGCCAGCAGTCACTCAGGACAGGGGGCGCCGAAGGTGGCCGGGGAGCTGTTTTTT. Amino acids: CASSHSGQGAPKVAGELFF.

The chain's CDR3 is CASSLAGGLGEQYV. CDR3 DNA sequence: TGTGCCAGCAGCTTAGCGGGAGGGCTCGGGGAGCAGTACGTC. The chain is built from TRBV7-8 and TRBJ2-7; TRBD2 matches at 7 bases. Germline V gene data show CDR1 as SGHVS and CDR2 as FQNEAQ. The CDR3 consists of 14 residues. Unmatched junction bases numbered 6, after V lost 0 bases and J lost 7 bases.

The chain uses TRBV29-1 and TRBJ1-2; D gene uncertain. Germline V lookup: CDR1 SQVTM, CDR2 ANQGSEA. The CDR3 is 13 amino acids. The V gene lost 4 bases and the J gene lost 12 bases, with 21 bases spanning the gap. Here the CDR3 reads CSVAGSGVRSNTF. The CDR3 bases are TGCAGCGTTGCGGGGAGCGGCGTCAGGAGTAACACCTTC.

This sequence joins TRBV2 and TRBJ2-2; D call uncertain. The CDR3 sequence is 13 residues long. Trimming took 6 bases from V and 6 from J, leaving 11 bases between them. The germline V gene encodes CDR1 SNHLY and CDR2 FYNNEI. The CDR3 protein is CASRLEVAGELFF. The DNA for the CDR3 is TGTGCCAGCAGGCTAGAAGTCGCCGGGGAGCTGTTTTTT.

This clone was found once. The chain carries TRBV6-5 and TRBJ2-2; D call uncertain. Germline V gene sequence: CDR1 MNHEY, CDR2 SVGAGI. V lost 6 bases, J lost 5 bases, and 10 bases lay in between. There are 13 residues in the CDR3. The CDR3 sequence: CASSARTTGELFF. CDR3 coding DNA: TGTGCCAGCAGCGCTAGAACTACCGGGGAGCTGTTTTTT.

In its sample, this clone was seen a few times. The chain employs TRBV6-4 and TRBJ1-1; possibly TRBD1 for D (6 bases). V was clipped by 6 bases and J by 3 bases, with 14 bases between them. CDR1 is MRHNA, CDR2 SNTAGT, per germline. CDR3 length equals 14 residues. The CDR3 protein is CASRKGGLDTEAFF. CDR3 nucleotides: TGTGCCAGCAGAAAGGGGGGACTAGACACTGAAGCTTTCTTT.

The chain uses TRBV4-1 and TRBJ2-6, with TRBD1 identical over 11 bases. The CDR3 runs to 18 residues. V was clipped by 2 bases and J by 3 bases; unmatched bases: 6. Germline-derived CDR1 and CDR2 are MGHRA and YSYEKL. The CDR3 nucleotides read TGCGCCAGCAGCCAACCCGGACAGGGGGCCTATGGGGCCAACGTCCTGACTTTC. Amino acid sequence: CASSQPGQGAYGANVLTF.

This chain joins TRBV6-1 and TRBJ2-7; D is perhaps TRBD1 (6 bases). The CDR3 length is 13 residues. The V gene's germline CDR1 is MNHNS and CDR2 SASEGT. The V and J ends lost 2 bases and 6 bases respectively, with 11 bases between them. CDR3 region: CASSEPLTGEQYV. The CDR3 nucleotides read TGTGCCAGCAGTGAACCCCTGACAGGCGAGCAGTACGTC.

This clone has ten or more counts. This sequence joins TRBV25-1 and TRBJ2-2; 7 bases align to TRBD2. The CDR3 sequence is 17 residues long. The ends lost 2 bases at V and 0 bases at J; junction bases unmatched: 6. CDR1 is MGHDK and CDR2 is SYGVNS in the germline V gene. CDR3 in amino acids: CASSELLAEANTGELFF. DNA for the CDR3: TGTGCCAGCAGTGAACTTCTAGCGGAGGCGAACACCGGGGAGCTGTTTTTT.

CDR3: CASSFWTGDGYTF. In DNA, the CDR3 is TGTGCCAGCAGTTTCTGGACAGGGGATGGCTACACCTTC. The V call is TRBV27, the J call TRBJ1-2; 9 nucleotides line up with TRBD1. The CDR3 is 13 amino acids. The germline V gene has CDR1 MNHEY and CDR2 SMNVEV (reference sequence). V was clipped by 3 bases and J by 6 bases; unmatched bases: 2.

This clone has only one observation. The chain recombines TRBV6-1 with TRBJ1-4, with D possibly being TRBD1 (5 bases). V lost 2 bases and J 5 bases, leaving 9 bases between the germline ends. This CDR3 has 14 amino acids. Germline lookup yields CDR1 MNHNS and CDR2 SASEGT. CDR3 loop: CASSENRINEKLFF. CDR3 in DNA: TGTGCCAGCAGTGAAAACAGGATAAATGAAAAACTGTTTTTT.

This clone has a single count. This sequence joins TRBV6-1 and TRBJ1-2, with 11 bases fitting TRBD1. Germline assignment: CDR1 MNHNS and CDR2 SASEGT. V trimming: 1 base; J trimming: 2 bases; junction bases outside the gene matches: 3. The CDR3 spans 16 residues. As DNA, the CDR3 is TGTGCCAGCAGTGAAGGGTGGACAGGGGGCAACTATGGCTACACCTTC. Its translation: CASSEGWTGGNYGYTF.

CDR3 residues: CASSAGQGALEQYF. The CDR3 nucleotides read TGTGCCAGCAGCGCGGGACAGGGGGCTCTCGAGCAGTACTTC. The chain carries TRBV9 and TRBJ2-7; 12 positions match TRBD1. The CDR3 has 14 residues. Germline assignment: CDR1 SGDLS and CDR2 YYNGEE. V lost 3 bases, J lost 6 bases, and 4 bases stayed unmatched. Combining the CDR3 with reference TRBV9 and TRBJ2-7 gives the whole variable domain DSGVTQTPKHLITATGQRVTLRCSPRSGDLSVYWYQQSLDQGLQFLIQYYNGEERAKGNILERFSAQQFPDLHSELNLSSLELGDSALYFCASSAGQGALEQYFGPGTRLTVT.

This clone has only one observation. V usage is TRBV3-1 (or the pseudogene TRBV3-2) and J usage is TRBJ2-5; maybe TRBD2 (6 bases). The V end lost 1 base, the J end lost 0 bases, and 9 bases lay between the germline ends. Per germline, CDR1 LGHDT and CDR2 YNNKEL (reference sequence). This CDR3 comprises 15 residues. In DNA, the CDR3 is TGTGCCAGCAGCCAAGCACGGGGGTACCAAGAGACCCAGTACTTC. It is translated as CASSQARGYQETQYF.

This clone was observed a single time. The chain is built from TRBV29-1 and TRBJ2-1, with TRBD2 as a possible D gene (6 bases). The germline gives CDR1 SQVTM, CDR2 ANQGSEA. The CDR3 totals 12 residues. V was clipped by 4 bases and J by 3 bases, with 7 bases between them. Here the CDR3 reads CSVGEVYNEQFF. Written as DNA, the CDR3 is TGCAGCGTTGGGGAGGTCTACAATGAGCAGTTCTTC.

This clone was detected once. V usage is TRBV5-4 and J usage is TRBJ2-1; no clear D gene. Looked up from germline, CDR1 is SGHNT and CDR2 is YYREEE (reference sequence). Trimming removed 0 bases from V and 6 bases from J, with 7 bases in between. The CDR3 is made up of 13 amino acids. The CDR3 nucleotides read TGTGCCAGCAGCTTGGCGGGTCGCAATGAGCAGTTCTTC. The encoded protein is CASSLAGRNEQFF. The full variable domain, in which reference TRBV5-4 and TRBJ2-1 provide the parts outside the CDR3, is ETGVTQSPTHLIKTRGQQVTLRCSSQSGHNTVSWYQQALGQGPQFIFQYYREEENGRGNFPPRFSGLQFPNYSSELNVNALELDDSALYLCASSLAGRNEQFFGPGTRLTVL.